This T cell receptor beta chain is from a study of T cells in Graves' hyperthyroidism and ophthalmopathy. This clonotype was counted a few times. V shed 0 bases and J shed 6 bases, with 12 bases lying between them. The CDR3 consists of 14 residues. Germline assignment: CDR1 SGHRS and CDR2 YFSETQ. Pregnant or lactating patients were excluded, as were those with uncontrolled infection or other autoimmune disease. Regions amplified from RNA transcripts were the TCR beta CDR3 regions. The HTBI set primed first-round TCR CDR3 RT-PCR. TCRdb itself ran the multiplex PCR reads through MiXCR, one entry per CDR3 protein. Of a few hundred thousand distinct CDR3 sequences in the sample, 12% to 15% were seen once.

The material sequenced was blood. The receptor was derived from a woman aged 45-65 years with Graves' hyperthyroidism that later progressed to Graves' ophthalmopathy. The chain links TRBV5-1 to TRBJ1-1; no reliable D call. In DNA, the CDR3 is TGCGCCAGCAGCTTGGCGGGGTTGGGATCTGAAGCTTTCTTT. Amino acid sequence: CASSLAGLGSEAFF.